This is a list of T cell receptor beta chains from one sample in a study of Graves' ophthalmopathy and Graves' hyperthyroidism. TCRdb fed the multiplex PCR reads into MiXCR, producing one record per CDR3 protein. Of hundreds of thousands of distinct CDR3 sequences in the sample, just over 15% were seen once. The sample comprised peripheral blood. Receptors were obtained from a young woman with stable Graves' hyperthyroidism. The CDR3 runs from the conserved cysteine through the conserved F or W. D genes are given only for firm matches. Clone size is stated in some rows and not others, as once, few, many or a class when expanded.

D: .; V: TRBV20-1; J: TRBJ1-1; size: many; CDR3: CSAKKDSYTEAFF; DNA: TGCAGTGCTAAAAAAGACAGTTACACTGAAGCTTTCTTT
D: .; V: TRBV6-1; J: TRBJ1-1; size: many; CDR3: CASSEAGVAEAFF; DNA: TGTGCCAGCAGTGAAGCCGGGGTAGCTGAAGCTTTCTTT
D: TRBD2; V: TRBV12-3/TRBV12-4; J: TRBJ2-7; size: .; CDR3: CASTRLAGGSYEQYF; DNA: TGTGCCAGCACCCGACTAGCGGGAGGATCCTACGAGCAGTACTTC
D: .; V: TRBV29-1; J: TRBJ1-2; size: many; CDR3: CSVDVYGYTF; DNA: TGCAGCGTTGATGTTTATGGCTACACCTTC
D: .; V: TRBV2; J: TRBJ1-5; size: many; CDR3: CASREGDQPQHF; DNA: TGTGCCAGCAGGGAGGGGGATCAGCCCCAGCATTTT
D: .; V: TRBV7-2; J: TRBJ2-3; size: many; CDR3: CASSLGGADTQYF; DNA: TGTGCCAGCAGCTTGGGTGGGGCAGATACGCAGTATTTT
D: .; V: TRBV4-1; J: TRBJ1-2; size: .; CDR3: CASSPTRQGLNYGYTF; DNA: TGCGCCAGCAGCCCCACCCGCCAGGGGCTAAACTATGGCTACACCTTC
D: .; V: TRBV7-6; J: TRBJ2-5; size: .; CDR3: CASSLDQGQTQYF; DNA: TGTGCCAGCAGCTTAGATCAGGGACAGACCCAGTACTTC
D: .; V: TRBV6-1; J: TRBJ1-2; size: many; CDR3: CASSPSLGHRVNYGYTF; DNA: TGTGCCAGCTCCCCATCGCTAGGGCACAGGGTTAACTATGGCTACACCTTC
D: .; V: TRBV9; J: TRBJ2-7; size: .; CDR3: CASSGDSAEEQYF; DNA: TGTGCCAGCAGCGGTGACAGTGCCGAGGAGCAGTACTTC
D: TRBD1; V: TRBV12-3/TRBV12-4; J: TRBJ1-5; size: large; CDR3: CASSPPGQGARQPQHF; DNA: TGTGCCAGCAGCCCTCCGGGACAGGGGGCACGACAGCCCCAGCATTTT
D: TRBD1; V: TRBV2; J: TRBJ2-7; size: many; CDR3: CASSRGQLDYEQYF; DNA: TGTGCCAGCAGTAGGGGGCAGTTAGACTACGAGCAGTACTTC